Sequencing of this T cell receptor beta chain was carried out in a study of neoadjuvant anti-PD-1 for oral cavity cancer. Study-wide results and caveats: Higher pretreatment blood Treg/Th17 ratios correlated with higher pretreatment blood and lower post-treatment tumor TCRbeta clonality.

This CDR3 contains 16 residues. Germline V gene data show CDR1 as SSHAT and CDR2 as FNYEAQ (reference sequence). Patients had newly diagnosed, untreated stage II-IVA oral cavity squamous cell carcinoma. As concerns this clone: Its cognate antigen is unknown. A junction boundary mismatches the germline segment, possibly from a read error.

Clones were read by immunoSEQ multiplex PCR, and TCRdb kept only the in-frame ones, dropping some. The table has around 15,000 clones, 67% seen once. This clonotype was sampled from a person between 35 and 79 years old with oral cavity squamous cell carcinoma. The sequences come from PBMCs, collected before nivolumab (anti-PD-1) treatment. V is TRBV7-7 and J is TRBJ2-1, with 13 bases identical to TRBD2. In nucleotides, the CDR3 is TGTGCTAGCAGCTTGGGAGGACTAGCGGGAGTGGGGGAGCAGTTCTTC. Residues: CASSLGGLAGVGEQFF.